Included here is one T cell receptor (beta chain) sequence, with context. The data belong to a study of blood T cell repertoires in COVID-19. Study-wide context: Italy, Spain and the United States were the sources of the convalescent and acute COVID-19 samples. Sample material is recorded as cDNA or gDNA derived from T cells, B-cell-depleted T cells, or PBMCs.

This CDR3 spans 16 amino acids. V was cut by 5 bases and J by 2 bases, with 19 bases left in between. Germline V CDR1 and CDR2: LNHDA, SQIVND (reference sequence). Profiling relied on immunoSEQ multiplex PCR, and the TCRdb table lists in-frame clones only, not all of them. The data hold roughly 140,000 clones, with around 89% observed a single time. This clonotype was obtained from a woman aged 60-75 years with active COVID-19. Sequencing was carried out using peripheral blood. The chain combines TRBV19 with TRBJ2-7; a possible D gene is TRBD1 (6 bases). DNA of the CDR3: TGTGCCAGTAGTCCCGGACAGAAACTATTTACCTACGAGCAGTACTTC. Its translation: CASSPGQKLFTYEQYF.